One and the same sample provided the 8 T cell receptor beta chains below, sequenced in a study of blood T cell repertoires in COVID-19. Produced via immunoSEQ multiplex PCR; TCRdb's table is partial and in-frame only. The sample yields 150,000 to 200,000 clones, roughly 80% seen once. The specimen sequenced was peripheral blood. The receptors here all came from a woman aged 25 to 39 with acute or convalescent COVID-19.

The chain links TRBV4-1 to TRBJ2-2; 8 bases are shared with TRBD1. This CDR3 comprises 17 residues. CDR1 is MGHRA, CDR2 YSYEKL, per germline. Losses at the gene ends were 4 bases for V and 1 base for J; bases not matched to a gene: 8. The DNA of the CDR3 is TGCGCCAGCAGCCGAGAGACAGGGGCACAGAACACCGGGGAGCTGTTTTTT. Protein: CASSRETGAQNTGELFF.

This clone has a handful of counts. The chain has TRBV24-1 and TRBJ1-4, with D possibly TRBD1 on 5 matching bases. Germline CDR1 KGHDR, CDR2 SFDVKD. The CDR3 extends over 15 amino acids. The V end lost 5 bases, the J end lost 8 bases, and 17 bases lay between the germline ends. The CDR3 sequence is CATSVADKGGEKLFF. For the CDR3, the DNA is TGTGCCACCAGTGTTGCGGACAAGGGAGGGGAAAAACTGTTTTTT.

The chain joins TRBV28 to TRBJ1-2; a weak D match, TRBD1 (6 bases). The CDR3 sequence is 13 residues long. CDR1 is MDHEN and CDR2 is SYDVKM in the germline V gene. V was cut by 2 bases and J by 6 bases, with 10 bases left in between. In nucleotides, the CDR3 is TGTGCCAGCAGTTTAGTCAGGGGTAATGGCTACACCTTC. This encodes CASSLVRGNGYTF.

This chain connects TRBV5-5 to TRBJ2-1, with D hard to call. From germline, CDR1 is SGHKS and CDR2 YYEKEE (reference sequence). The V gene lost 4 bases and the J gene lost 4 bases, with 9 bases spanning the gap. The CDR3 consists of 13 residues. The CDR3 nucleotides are TGTGCCAGCAGCACAGACGGTTACAATGAGCAGTTCTTC. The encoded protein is CASSTDGYNEQFF.

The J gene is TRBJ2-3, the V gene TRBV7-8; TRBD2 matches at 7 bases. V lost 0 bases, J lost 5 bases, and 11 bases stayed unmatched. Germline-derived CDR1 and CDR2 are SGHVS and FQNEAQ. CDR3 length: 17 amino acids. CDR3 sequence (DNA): TGTGCCAGCAGCTTAGCGGGGGTCAGCGGGAATATAGATACGCAGTATTTT. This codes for CASSLAGVSGNIDTQYF.

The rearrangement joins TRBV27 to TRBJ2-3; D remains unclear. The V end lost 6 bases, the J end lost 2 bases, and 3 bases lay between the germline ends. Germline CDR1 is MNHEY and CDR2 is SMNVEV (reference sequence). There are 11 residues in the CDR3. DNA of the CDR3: TGTGCCAGCAGGGCCACAGATACGCAGTATTTT. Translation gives CASRATDTQYF.

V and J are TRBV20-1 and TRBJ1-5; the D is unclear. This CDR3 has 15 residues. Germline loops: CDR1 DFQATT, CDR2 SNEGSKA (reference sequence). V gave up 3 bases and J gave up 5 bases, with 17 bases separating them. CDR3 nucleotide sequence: TGCAGTGCTAGTGACGGAGGTCGGTTGGATCAGCCCCAGCATTTT. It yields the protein CSASDGGRLDQPQHF.

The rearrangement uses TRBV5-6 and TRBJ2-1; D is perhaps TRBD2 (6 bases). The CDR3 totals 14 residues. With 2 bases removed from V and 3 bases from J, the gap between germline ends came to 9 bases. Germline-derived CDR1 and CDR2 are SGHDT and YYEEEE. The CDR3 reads CASSLLTSYNEQFF. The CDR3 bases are TGTGCCAGCAGCTTATTGACTAGCTACAATGAGCAGTTCTTC. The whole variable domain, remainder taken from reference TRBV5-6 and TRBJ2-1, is DAGVTQSPTHLIKTRGQQVTLRCSPKSGHDTVSWYQQALGQGPQFIFQYYEEEERQRGNFPDRFSGHQFPNYSSELNVNALLLGDSALYLCASSLLTSYNEQFFGPGTRLTVL.